The entry below describes one TCR beta chain. Its antigen is currently unknown. This entry comes from a study of Ad26.COV2.S vaccination and SARS-CoV-2 variants. Across the study: This donor came from the COV1001 trial of Ad26.COV2.S.

Overall study findings and caveats: Placebo recipients had lower spike-specific TCR breadth than vaccine recipients.

The treatment here: about 20 received Ad26.COV2.S at low or high dose, single or two shots; five or six received placebo; per-sample allocation not given. Day 63 following the first vaccine or placebo injection was when the samples were taken. The CDR3 extends over 14 amino acids. The V gene's germline CDR1 is SEHNR and CDR2 FQNEAQ (reference sequence). The V end lost 0 bases, the J end lost 2 bases, and 2 bases lay between the germline ends. Clones were sequenced by immunoSEQ multiplex PCR, and TCRdb holds only the in-frame ones, with some missing. This repertoire shows hundreds of thousands of clones, around 89% found once; its top ten account for just under 5%.

The clonotype comes from a person aged 18-65 years who received the Ad26.COV2.S COVID-19 vaccine or a placebo. The genes are TRBV7-9 and TRBJ2-6; D gene uncertain. This specimen consisted of peripheral blood, obtained in a trial of Ad26.COV2.S vaccine versus placebo. The CDR3 protein is CASSLAAGANVLTF. The CDR3 DNA reads TGTGCCAGCAGCTTAGCAGCTGGGGCCAACGTCCTGACTTTC. The full variable domain, completed using reference TRBV7-9 and TRBJ2-6, is DTGVSQNPRHKITKRGQNVTFRCDPISEHNRLYWYRQTLGQGPEFLTYFQNEAQLEKSRLLSDRFSAERPKGSFSTLEIQRTEQGDSAMYLCASSLAAGANVLTFGAGSRLTVL.